The present T cell receptor beta chain was sequenced within a study of Ad26.COV2.S vaccination and SARS-CoV-2 variants. Across the whole study: Dosing was one shot or two shots 56 days apart.

The repertoire was sequenced with immunoSEQ multiplex PCR; TCRdb's copy has only in-frame clones and lacks some. The data show roughly 410,000 clones, 83% seen once. The sample's treatment: about 20 received Ad26.COV2.S at low or high dose, single or two shots; 5 received placebo; per-sample allocation not given. Samples analyzed were those drawn on day 63 after the first vaccine or placebo injection. The CDR3 extends over 13 amino acids. Germline V gene sequence: CDR1 MNHEY, CDR2 SVGAGI. V was pared by 6 bases and J by 2 bases, with 3 bases of the junction left unmatched. This clonotype originated in a person between 18 and 65 years old who received the Ad26.COV2.S COVID-19 vaccine or a placebo. The sample here was peripheral blood, taken in a trial of Ad26.COV2.S vaccine versus placebo. The chain has TRBV6-5 and TRBJ2-5, with TRBD1 matching over 7 bases. The CDR3 nucleotides read TGTGCCAGCAGGGGGACAGATCAAGAGACCCAGTACTTC. This translates into CASRGTDQETQYF.